The entry below describes one T cell receptor beta chain. The target antigen is unknown. The junction departs from germline at one end; a sequencing error may be responsible. These data are taken from a study of T cells after yellow fever vaccination. General study findings and limits: Most primary-vaccination clones reappeared after the booster (about 96% CD4, 88% CD8).

CDR1 and CDR2 from the germline V gene are MNHEY and SVGAGI. This CDR3 spans 15 amino acids. They built TCR cDNA with 5'RACE template switching, a step that put in a universal primer site and UMIs. TCRdb re-derived calls from the 5' RACE reads in MiXCR, one entry per CDR3 protein. This sample has fewer than 350,000 distinct CDR3 sequences, with around 4.5% found just once. The TCR sequence derives from a young man who received the YFV17D yellow fever vaccine. The sequenced sample was PBMCs, obtained 15 days after the yellow fever booster vaccination. V is TRBV6-5 and J is TRBJ1-1, with TRBD1 identical over 7 bases. CDR3 nucleotides: TGTGCCAGCTGTTACGGCGGGACAGCTAGCACTGAAGCTTTCTTT. This encodes CASCYGGTASTEAFF.